This T cell receptor beta chain was obtained from a study of blood T cells in healthy people across ages. From germline, CDR1 is MGHRA and CDR2 YSYEKL. V was trimmed by 2 bases and J by 14 bases, leaving 7 bases between them. The CDR3 spans 11 residues. With a J-beta primer mix and a sample-barcoded 5' primer, a second PCR ran about 7 to 12 cycles. Researchers report that each sample yielded at least 2.5 million CDR3-containing paired-end reads. TCRdb reprocessed the 5' RACE reads via MiXCR and lists one record per CDR3 protein. The sample carries 600,000 to 850,000 distinct CDR3 sequences, approximately 25% recorded once. The data were also submitted as part of a second study, on T cells of mothers and their children.

The sample was blood. The J gene is TRBJ1-6, the V gene TRBV4-1, with D unclear. The receptor was derived from a boy between 5 and 17 years old in good health. The DNA for the CDR3 is TGCGCCAGCAGCCAAATGGGGACCCTCCACTTT. The encoded protein is CASSQMGTLHF.